The rows below give T cell receptor beta chains drawn from one sample of a study of T cells after yellow fever vaccination. TCRdb reanalysed the 5' RACE reads using MiXCR and keeps one entry per CDR3 protein. The sample has about 320,000 distinct CDR3 sequences; roughly an eighth are singletons. Specimen: CD4+ T cells sorted from PBMCs, collected 15 days after the yellow fever booster vaccination. All receptors derive from a man aged 18-30 years who received the YFV17D yellow fever vaccine. Each CDR3 is given with its conserved first and last residue.

j_gene,v_gene,CDR3aa
TRBJ2-1,TRBV9,CASSVAPDSNNEQFF
TRBJ2-1,TRBV24-1,CATSDRGAGGYHEQFF
TRBJ1-5,TRBV2,CASKNQEEQPQHF
TRBJ2-7,TRBV7-2,CASSFGQGINEQYF
TRBJ2-1,TRBV12-3/TRBV12-4,CASSQWYNEQFF
TRBJ1-1,TRBV29-1,CSGGRPQGALTEAFF
TRBJ2-1,TRBV29-1,CSGQQGREQFF
TRBJ2-3,TRBV4-3,CASSQDIHTSTDTQYF
TRBJ2-4,TRBV15,CATGRGAGPDIQYF
TRBJ2-3,TRBV20-1,CSASDRAARLYF